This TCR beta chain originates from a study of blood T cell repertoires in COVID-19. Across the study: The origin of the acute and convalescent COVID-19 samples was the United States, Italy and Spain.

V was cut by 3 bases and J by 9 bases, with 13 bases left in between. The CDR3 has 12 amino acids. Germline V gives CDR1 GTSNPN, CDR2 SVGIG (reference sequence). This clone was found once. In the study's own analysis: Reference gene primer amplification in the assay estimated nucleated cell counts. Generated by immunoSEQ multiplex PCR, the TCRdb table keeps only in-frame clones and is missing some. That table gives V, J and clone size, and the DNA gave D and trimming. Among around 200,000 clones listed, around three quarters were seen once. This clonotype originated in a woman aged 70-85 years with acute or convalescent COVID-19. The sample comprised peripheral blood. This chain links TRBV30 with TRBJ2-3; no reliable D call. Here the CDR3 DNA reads TGTGCCTGGAGCGTGACCACCGGGACGCAGTATTTT. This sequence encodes CAWSVTTGTQYF.